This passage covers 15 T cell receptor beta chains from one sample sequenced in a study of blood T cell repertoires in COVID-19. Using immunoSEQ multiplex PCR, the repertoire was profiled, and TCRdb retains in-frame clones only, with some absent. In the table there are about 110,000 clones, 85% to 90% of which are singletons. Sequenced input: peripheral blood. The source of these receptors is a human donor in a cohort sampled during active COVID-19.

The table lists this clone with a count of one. The CDR3 loop is CSVTPGGGETQYF. CDR3 nucleotide sequence: TGCAGCGTTACTCCGGGAGGTGGGGAGACCCAGTACTTC. The rearrangement uses TRBV29-1 and TRBJ2-5; 7 bases fit TRBD2. This CDR3 has 13 amino acids. Germline V CDR1 and CDR2: SQVTM, ANQGSEA. Trimming at V came to 5 bases and at J to 5 bases, leaving 8 bases not matched to a gene.

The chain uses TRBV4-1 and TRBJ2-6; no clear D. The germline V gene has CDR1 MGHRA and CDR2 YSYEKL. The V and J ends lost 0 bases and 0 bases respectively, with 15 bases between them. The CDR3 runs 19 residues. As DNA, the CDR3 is TGCGCCAGCAGCCAAGATCATGTTGTCCACAGCTCTGGGGCCAACGTCCTGACTTTC. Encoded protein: CASSQDHVVHSSGANVLTF.

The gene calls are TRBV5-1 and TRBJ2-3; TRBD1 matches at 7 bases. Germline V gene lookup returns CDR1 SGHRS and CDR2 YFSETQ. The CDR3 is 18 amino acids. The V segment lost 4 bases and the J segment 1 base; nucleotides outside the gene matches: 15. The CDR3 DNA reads TGCGCCAGCAGCCCTAGACAGGGAGATTGGCGCGGCACAGATACGCAGTATTTT. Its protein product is CASSPRQGDWRGTDTQYF.

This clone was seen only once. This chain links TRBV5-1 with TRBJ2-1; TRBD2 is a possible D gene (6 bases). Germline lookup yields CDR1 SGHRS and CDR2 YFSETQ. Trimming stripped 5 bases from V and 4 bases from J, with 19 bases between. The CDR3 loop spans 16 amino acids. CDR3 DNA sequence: TGCGCCAGCAGGCCCACCGGCGCGGGGACTTACAATGAGCAGTTCTTC. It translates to CASRPTGAGTYNEQFF.

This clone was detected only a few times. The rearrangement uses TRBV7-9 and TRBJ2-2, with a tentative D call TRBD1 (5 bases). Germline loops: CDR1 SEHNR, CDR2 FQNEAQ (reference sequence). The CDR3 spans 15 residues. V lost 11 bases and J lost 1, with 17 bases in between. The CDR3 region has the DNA TGTGCCGTCAAACGTTCTGGACAGAACACCGGGGAGCTGTTTTTT. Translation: CAVKRSGQNTGELFF. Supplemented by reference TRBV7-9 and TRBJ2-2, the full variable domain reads DTGVSQNPRHKITKRGQNVTFRCDPISEHNRLYWYRQTLGQGPEFLTYFQNEAQLEKSRLLSDRFSAERPKGSFSTLEIQRTEQGDSAMYLCAVKRSGQNTGELFFGEGSRLTVL.

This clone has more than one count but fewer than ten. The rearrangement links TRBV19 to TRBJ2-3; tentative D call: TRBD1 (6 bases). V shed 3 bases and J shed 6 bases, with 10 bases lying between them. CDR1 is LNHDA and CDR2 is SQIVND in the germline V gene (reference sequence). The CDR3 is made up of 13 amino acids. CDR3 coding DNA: TGTGCCAGTAGTATTACAGGGTCGGATACGCAGTATTTT. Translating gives CASSITGSDTQYF.

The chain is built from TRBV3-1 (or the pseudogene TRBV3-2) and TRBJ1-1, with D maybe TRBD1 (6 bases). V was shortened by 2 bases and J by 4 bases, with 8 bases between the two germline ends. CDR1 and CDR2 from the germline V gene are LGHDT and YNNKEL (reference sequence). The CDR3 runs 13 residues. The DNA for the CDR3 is TGTGCCAGCAGCCAACAAGGGGGCACTGAAGCTTTCTTT. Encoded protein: CASSQQGGTEAFF.

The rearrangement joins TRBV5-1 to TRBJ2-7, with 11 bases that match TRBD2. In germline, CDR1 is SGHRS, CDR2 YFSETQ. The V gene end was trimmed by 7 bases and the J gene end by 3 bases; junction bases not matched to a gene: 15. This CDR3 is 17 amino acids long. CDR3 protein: CASVPIPASGGIYEQYF. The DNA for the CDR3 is TGCGCCAGCGTCCCCATCCCGGCTAGCGGGGGGATCTACGAGCAGTACTTC. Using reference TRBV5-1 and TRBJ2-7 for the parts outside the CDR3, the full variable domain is KAGVTQTPRYLIKTRGQQVTLSCSPISGHRSVSWYQQTPGQGLQFLFEYFSETQRNKGNFPGRFSGRQFSNSRSEMNVSTLELGDSALYLCASVPIPASGGIYEQYFGPGTRLTVT.

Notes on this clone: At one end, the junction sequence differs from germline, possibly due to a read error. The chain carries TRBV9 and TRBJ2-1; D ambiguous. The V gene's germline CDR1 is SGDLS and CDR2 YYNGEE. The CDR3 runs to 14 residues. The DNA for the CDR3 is TGTGCCGGCAGCGTCCTAGTGAATGTCAATGAGCAGTTCTTC. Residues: CAGSVLVNVNEQFF. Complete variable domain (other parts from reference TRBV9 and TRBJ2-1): DSGVTQTPKHLITATGQRVTLRCSPRSGDLSVYWYQQSLDQGLQFLIQYYNGEERAKGNILERFSAQQFPDLHSELNLSSLELGDSALYFCAGSVLVNVNEQFFGPGTRLTVL.

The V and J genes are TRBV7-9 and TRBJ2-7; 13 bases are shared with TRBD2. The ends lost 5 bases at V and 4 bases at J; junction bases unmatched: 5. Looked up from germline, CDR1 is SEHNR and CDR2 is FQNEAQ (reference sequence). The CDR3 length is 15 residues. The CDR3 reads CASSPWTSGSYEQYF. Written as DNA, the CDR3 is TGTGCCAGCAGCCCGTGGACTAGCGGGAGTTACGAGCAGTACTTC.

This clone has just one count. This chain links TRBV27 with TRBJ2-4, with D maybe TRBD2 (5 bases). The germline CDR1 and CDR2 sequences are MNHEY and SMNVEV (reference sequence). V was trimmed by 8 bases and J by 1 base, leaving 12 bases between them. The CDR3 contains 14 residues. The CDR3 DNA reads TGTGCCAGCCGGGGTACCATGGCCAAAAACATTCAGTACTTC. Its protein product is CASRGTMAKNIQYF.

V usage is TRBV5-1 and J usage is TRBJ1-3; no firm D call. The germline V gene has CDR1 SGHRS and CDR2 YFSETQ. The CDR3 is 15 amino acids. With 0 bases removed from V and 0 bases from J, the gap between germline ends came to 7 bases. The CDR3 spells CASSLDAVSGNTIYF. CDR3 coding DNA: TGCGCCAGCAGCTTGGATGCAGTCTCTGGAAACACCATATATTTT.

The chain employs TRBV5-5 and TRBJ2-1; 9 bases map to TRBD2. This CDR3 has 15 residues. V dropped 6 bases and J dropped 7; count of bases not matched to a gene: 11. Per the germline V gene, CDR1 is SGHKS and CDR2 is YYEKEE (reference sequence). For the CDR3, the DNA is TGTGCCAGCACCCTCGAGGCTAGCGGGAAGAATGAGCAGTTCTTC. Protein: CASTLEASGKNEQFF.

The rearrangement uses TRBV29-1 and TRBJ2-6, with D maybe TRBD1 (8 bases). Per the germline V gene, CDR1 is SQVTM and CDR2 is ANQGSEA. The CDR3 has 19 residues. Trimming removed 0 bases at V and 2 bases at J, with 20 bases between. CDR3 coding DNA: TGCAGCGTTGAAGATGACGGGGACACAGGGGGGGCTGGGGCCAACGTCCTGACTTTC. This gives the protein CSVEDDGDTGGAGANVLTF.

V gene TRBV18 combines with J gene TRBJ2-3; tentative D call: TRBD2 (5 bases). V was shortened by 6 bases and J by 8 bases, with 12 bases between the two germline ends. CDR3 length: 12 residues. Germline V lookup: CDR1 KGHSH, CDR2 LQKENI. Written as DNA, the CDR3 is TGTGCCAGCTCCGGGATAAGCGGTACGCAGTATTTT. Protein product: CASSGISGTQYF.